The source of this T cell receptor (beta chain) is a study of shared clonotypes between healthy human individuals. Study-wide findings and caveats: Larger estimated richness was generally seen in naive subsets than in memory subsets.

Donors, without exception, were Caucasian adults residing in Nashville, Tennessee. Comment on this clone: Its antigen remains unknown.

The authors loaded about 0.2 ug DNA, 28,000 or so T cell genomes, into sorted-subset replicate PCRs. Profiling relied on immunoSEQ multiplex PCR, and the TCRdb table lists in-frame clones only, not all of them. Of 2.3 million or so clones in the sample, more than 80% were seen once. V lost 4 bases and J lost 5, with 7 bases in between. CDR1 is SGHDT, CDR2 YYEEEE, per germline. The CDR3 loop spans 12 amino acids. Sequencing used naive CD4+ T cells from PBMCs. Subset specified: CD45RA+ positively selected. The sequence was collected from a young man in good health. Some clones in this sample may be carry-over from other donors' samples. J is TRBJ2-1 and V is TRBV5-6; no firm D call. The CDR3 loop reads CASSGWDNEQFF. CDR3 in DNA: TGTGCCAGCAGCGGGTGGGACAATGAGCAGTTCTTC.